The 6 T cell receptor beta chains given below trace back to one sample, sequenced in a study of graft-versus-host responses after intestinal transplantation (dated by TCRdb to 2020 to 2023). The library was built by means of the immunoSEQ multiplex PCR assay. This immuneACCESS table, as held by TCRdb, lists in-frame sequences with V and J called but not all clones. Of the missing ones, under half trace to an unresolved V gene in checked studies; the others have no known cause. This sample lists around 90,000 clones; approximately 95% were detected once. The top ten hold about 0.5% of the sample. The time point label for this specimen denotes: cells obtained before transplantation from donor or recipient. Antigen specificity for these receptors is unknown. Sample: unstimulated CD8+ T cells sorted from spleen or lymph node cells, taken before intestinal transplant. The source is a human donor who received an intestinal transplant.

The rearrangement joins TRBV4-1 to TRBJ2-2; D is unclear. There are 13 residues in the CDR3. V lost 4 bases to trimming and J lost 4 bases, with 7 bases between them. The germline CDR1 and CDR2 sequences are MGHRA and YSYEKL. DNA of the CDR3: TGCGCCAGCAGCCCCACGCGCACCGGGGAGCTGTTTTTT. This encodes CASSPTRTGELFF.

V and J are TRBV9 and TRBJ2-3, with 7 bases identical to TRBD2. Looked up from germline, CDR1 is SGDLS and CDR2 is YYNGEE. The CDR3 loop spans 14 amino acids. V gave up 0 bases and J gave up 2 bases; unmatched junction bases: 0. The CDR3 DNA is TGTGCCAGCAGCGTAGGGGACTACACAGATACGCAGTATTTT. Its protein product is CASSVGDYTDTQYF.

The V gene is TRBV7-2, the J gene TRBJ2-1, with D possibly matching TRBD2 (5 bases). The CDR3 has 10 residues. Deletions cut 5 bases from V and 12 bases from J, with 8 bases between. Germline values: CDR1 SGHTA, CDR2 FQGNSA. The CDR3, as DNA: TGTGCCAGCAGCATGGGGAGGCAGTTCTTC. Its translation: CASSMGRQFF.

The gene calls are TRBV28 and TRBJ2-7, with 8 bases lining up with TRBD1. Germline lookup yields CDR1 MDHEN and CDR2 SYDVKM. The junction had 4 bases not matched to a gene; V was cut back by 6 bases and J by 0 bases. CDR3 length equals 14 residues. CDR3 sequence (DNA): TGTGCCAGCAGGTATGACAGGGGCTCCTACGAGCAGTACTTC. This codes for CASRYDRGSYEQYF.

This rearrangement joins TRBV7-6 to TRBJ2-3; 9 bases are shared with TRBD1. V was clipped by 5 bases and J by 3 bases; unmatched bases: 6. This CDR3 contains 15 residues. Germline CDR1 SGHVS, CDR2 FNYEAQ. The CDR3 is CASSPRTGVTDTQYF. The CDR3 DNA reads TGTGCCAGCAGCCCCAGGACAGGGGTAACAGATACGCAGTATTTT. Based on the CDR3 plus reference TRBV7-6 and TRBJ2-3, the full variable domain is GAGVSQSPRYKVTKRGQDVALRCDPISGHVSLYWYRQALGQGPEFLTYFNYEAQQDKSGLPNDRFSAERPEGSISTLTIQRTEQRDSAMYRCASSPRTGVTDTQYFGPGTRLTVL.

The CDR3 region has the DNA TGCGCCAGCAGCTTGATGAGCGGGGCCACCTACGAGCAGTACTTC. Protein product: CASSLMSGATYEQYF. The chain employs TRBV5-1 and TRBJ2-7; 7 positions agree with TRBD2. CDR1 and CDR2 from the germline V gene are SGHRS and YFSETQ. The ends lost 1 base at V and 2 bases at J; junction bases unmatched: 6. The CDR3 runs to 15 residues. Full variable domain (remainder filled in from reference TRBV5-1 and TRBJ2-7): KAGVTQTPRYLIKTRGQQVTLSCSPISGHRSVSWYQQTPGQGLQFLFEYFSETQRNKGNFPGRFSGRQFSNSRSEMNVSTLELGDSALYLCASSLMSGATYEQYFGPGTRLTVT.